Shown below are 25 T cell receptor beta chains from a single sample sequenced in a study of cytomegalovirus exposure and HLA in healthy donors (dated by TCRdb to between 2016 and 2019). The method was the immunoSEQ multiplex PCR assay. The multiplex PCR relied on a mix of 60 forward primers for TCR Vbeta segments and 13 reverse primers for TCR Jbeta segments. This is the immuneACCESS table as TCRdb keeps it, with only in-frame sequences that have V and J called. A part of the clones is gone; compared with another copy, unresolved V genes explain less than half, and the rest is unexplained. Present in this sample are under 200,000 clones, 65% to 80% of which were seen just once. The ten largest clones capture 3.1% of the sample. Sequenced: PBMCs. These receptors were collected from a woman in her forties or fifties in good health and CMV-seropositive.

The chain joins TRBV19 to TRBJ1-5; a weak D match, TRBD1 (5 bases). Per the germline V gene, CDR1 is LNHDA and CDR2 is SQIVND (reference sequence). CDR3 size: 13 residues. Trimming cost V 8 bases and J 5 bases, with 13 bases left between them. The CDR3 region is CASSSGGDQPQHF. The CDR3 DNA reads TGTGCCAGTTCCTCCGGGGGAGATCAGCCCCAGCATTTT.

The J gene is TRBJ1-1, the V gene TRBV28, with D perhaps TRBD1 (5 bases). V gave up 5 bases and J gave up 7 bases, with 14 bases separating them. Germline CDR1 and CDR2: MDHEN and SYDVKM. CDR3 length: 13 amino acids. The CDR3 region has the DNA TGTGCCAGCAGTGCTCAGGGATACAATGAAGCTTTCTTT. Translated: CASSAQGYNEAFF.

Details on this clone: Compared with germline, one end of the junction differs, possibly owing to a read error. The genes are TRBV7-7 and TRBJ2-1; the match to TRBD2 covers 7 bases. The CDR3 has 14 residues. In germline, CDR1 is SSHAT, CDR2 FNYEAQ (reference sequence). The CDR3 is CASSAGVAYNEQFF. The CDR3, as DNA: TGTGCTAGCAGCGCGGGGGTTGCCTACAATGAGCAGTTCTTC.

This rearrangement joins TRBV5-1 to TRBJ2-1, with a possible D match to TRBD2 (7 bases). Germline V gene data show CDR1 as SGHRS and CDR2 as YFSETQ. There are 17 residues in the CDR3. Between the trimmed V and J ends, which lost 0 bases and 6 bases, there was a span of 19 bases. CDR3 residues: CASSLGQYAGAGNEQFF. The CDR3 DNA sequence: TGCGCCAGCAGCTTGGGACAGTACGCGGGGGCGGGCAATGAGCAGTTCTTC.

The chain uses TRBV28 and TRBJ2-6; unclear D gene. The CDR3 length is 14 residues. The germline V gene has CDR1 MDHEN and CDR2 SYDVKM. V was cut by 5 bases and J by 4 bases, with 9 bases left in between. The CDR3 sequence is CASSPATGANVLTF. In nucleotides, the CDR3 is TGTGCCAGCAGTCCTGCGACAGGGGCCAACGTCCTGACTTTC.

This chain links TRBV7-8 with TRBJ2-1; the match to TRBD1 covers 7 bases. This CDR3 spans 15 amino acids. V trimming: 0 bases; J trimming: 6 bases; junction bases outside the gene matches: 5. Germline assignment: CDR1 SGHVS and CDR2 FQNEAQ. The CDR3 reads CASSLAKGQFNEQFF. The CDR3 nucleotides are TGTGCCAGCAGCTTAGCTAAGGGACAGTTCAATGAGCAGTTCTTC.

Here the CDR3 DNA reads TGTGCTAGTGGTTTACAGGGATGGGAAAAACTGTTTTTT. Its protein product is CASGLQGWEKLFF. The V call is TRBV12-5, the J call TRBJ1-4, with TRBD1 as a possible D gene (6 bases). Germline V lookup: CDR1 LGHNT, CDR2 FRNRAP. The V end lost 3 bases, the J end lost 8 bases, and 10 bases lay between the germline ends. This CDR3 spans 13 amino acids. The full variable domain, in which reference TRBV12-5 and TRBJ1-4 provide the parts outside the CDR3, is DARVTQTPRHKVTEMGQEVTMRCQPILGHNTVFWYRQTMMQGLELLAYFRNRAPLDDSGMPKDRFSAEMPDATLATLKIQPSEPRDSAVYFCASGLQGWEKLFFGSGTQLSVL.

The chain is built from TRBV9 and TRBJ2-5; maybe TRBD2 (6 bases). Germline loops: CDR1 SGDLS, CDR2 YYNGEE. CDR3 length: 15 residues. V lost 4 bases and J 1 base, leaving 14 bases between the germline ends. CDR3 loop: CASSSPAGGQETQYF. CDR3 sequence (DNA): TGTGCCAGCAGCTCCCCAGCCGGGGGCCAAGAGACCCAGTACTTC.

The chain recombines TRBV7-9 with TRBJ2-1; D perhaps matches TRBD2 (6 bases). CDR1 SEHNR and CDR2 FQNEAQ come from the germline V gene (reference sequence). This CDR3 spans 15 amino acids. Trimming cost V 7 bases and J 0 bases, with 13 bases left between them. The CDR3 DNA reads TGTGCCAGCACCCCCGGAGGGAGCTCCTACAATGAGCAGTTCTTC. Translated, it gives CASTPGGSSYNEQFF. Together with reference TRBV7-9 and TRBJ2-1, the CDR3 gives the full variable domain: DTGVSQNPRHKITKRGQNVTFRCDPISEHNRLYWYRQTLGQGPEFLTYFQNEAQLEKSRLLSDRFSAERPKGSFSTLEIQRTEQGDSAMYLCASTPGGSSYNEQFFGPGTRLTVL.

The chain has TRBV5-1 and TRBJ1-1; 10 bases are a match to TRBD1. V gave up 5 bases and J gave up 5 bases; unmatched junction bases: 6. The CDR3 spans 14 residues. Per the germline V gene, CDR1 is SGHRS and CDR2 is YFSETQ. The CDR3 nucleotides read TGCGCCAGCAGTAGGACAGGGGGTGATACTGAAGCTTTCTTT. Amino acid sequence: CASSRTGGDTEAFF.

The CDR3 sequence: CASSQDSQGQDGYTF. DNA for the CDR3: TGCGCCAGCAGCCAAGATAGCCAGGGGCAGGATGGCTACACCTTC. The V gene is TRBV4-3, the J gene TRBJ1-2; possibly TRBD1 for D (6 bases). The V end was cut by 0 bases, the J end by 6 bases, with 14 bases between. There are 15 residues in the CDR3. Germline V gene sequence: CDR1 LGHNA, CDR2 YSLEER.

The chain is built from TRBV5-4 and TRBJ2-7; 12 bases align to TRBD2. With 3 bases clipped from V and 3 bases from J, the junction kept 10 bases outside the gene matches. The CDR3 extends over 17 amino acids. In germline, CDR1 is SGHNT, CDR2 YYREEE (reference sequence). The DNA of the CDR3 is TGTGCCAGCAGCTCCCAGTCGACTAGCGGGAGAGTCTACGAGCAGTACTTC. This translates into CASSSQSTSGRVYEQYF.

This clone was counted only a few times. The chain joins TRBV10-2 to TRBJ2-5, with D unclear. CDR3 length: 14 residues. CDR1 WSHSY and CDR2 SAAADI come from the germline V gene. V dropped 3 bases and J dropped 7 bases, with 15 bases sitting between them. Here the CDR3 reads CASSDRRRSPTQYF. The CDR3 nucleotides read TGCGCCAGCAGTGATAGGCGCCGGAGTCCGACCCAGTACTTC.

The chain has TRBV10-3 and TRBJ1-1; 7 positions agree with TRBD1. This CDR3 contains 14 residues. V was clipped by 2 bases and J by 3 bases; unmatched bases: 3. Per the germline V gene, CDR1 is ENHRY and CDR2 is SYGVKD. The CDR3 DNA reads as TGTGCCATCAGTGAGACAGGGGAGGACACTGAAGCTTTCTTT. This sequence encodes CAISETGEDTEAFF.

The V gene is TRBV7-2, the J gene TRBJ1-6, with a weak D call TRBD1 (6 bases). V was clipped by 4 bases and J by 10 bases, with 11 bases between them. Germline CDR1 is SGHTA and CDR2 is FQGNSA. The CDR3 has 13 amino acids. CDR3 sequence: CASSSDRRSPLHF. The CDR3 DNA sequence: TGTGCCAGCAGCTCCGACAGGCGATCACCCCTCCACTTT.

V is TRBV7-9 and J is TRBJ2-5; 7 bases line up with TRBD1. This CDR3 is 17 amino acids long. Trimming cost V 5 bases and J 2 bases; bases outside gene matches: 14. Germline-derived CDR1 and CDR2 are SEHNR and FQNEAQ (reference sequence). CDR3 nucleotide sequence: TGTGCCAGCAGCCCTCCGGGACAGTTGAGGGGACAAGAGACCCAGTACTTC. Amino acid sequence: CASSPPGQLRGQETQYF.

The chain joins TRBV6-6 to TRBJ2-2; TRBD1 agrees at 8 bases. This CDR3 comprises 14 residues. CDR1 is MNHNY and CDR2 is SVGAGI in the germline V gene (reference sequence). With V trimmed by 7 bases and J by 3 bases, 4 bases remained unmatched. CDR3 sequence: CASTKDRDTGELFF. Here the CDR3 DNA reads TGTGCCAGCACTAAGGACAGGGACACCGGGGAGCTGTTTTTT.

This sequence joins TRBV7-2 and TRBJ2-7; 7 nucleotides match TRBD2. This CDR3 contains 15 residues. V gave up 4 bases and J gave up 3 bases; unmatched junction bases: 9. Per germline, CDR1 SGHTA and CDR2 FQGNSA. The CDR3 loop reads CASSSYSSGSYEQYF. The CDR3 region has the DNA TGTGCCAGCAGCTCGTATTCTAGCGGAAGCTACGAGCAGTACTTC.

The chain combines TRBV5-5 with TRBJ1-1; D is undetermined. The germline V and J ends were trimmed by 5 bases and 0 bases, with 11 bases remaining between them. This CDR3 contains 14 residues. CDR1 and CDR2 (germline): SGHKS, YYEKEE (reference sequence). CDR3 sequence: CASSWEQVNTEAFF. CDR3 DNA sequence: TGTGCCAGCAGTTGGGAGCAGGTGAACACTGAAGCTTTCTTT.

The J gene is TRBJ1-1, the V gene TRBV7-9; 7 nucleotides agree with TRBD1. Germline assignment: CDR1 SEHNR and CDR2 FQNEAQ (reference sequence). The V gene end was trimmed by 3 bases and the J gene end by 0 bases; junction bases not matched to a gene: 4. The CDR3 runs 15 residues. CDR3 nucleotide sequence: TGTGCCAGCAGCTTTGGGGACAGCATGAACACTGAAGCTTTCTTT. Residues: CASSFGDSMNTEAFF.

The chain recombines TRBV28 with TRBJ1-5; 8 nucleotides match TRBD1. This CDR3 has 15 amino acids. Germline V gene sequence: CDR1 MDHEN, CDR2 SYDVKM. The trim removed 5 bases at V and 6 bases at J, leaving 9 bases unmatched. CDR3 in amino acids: CASSLTGGRSQPQHF. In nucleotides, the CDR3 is TGTGCCAGCAGTCTCACAGGGGGAAGAAGTCAGCCCCAGCATTTT.

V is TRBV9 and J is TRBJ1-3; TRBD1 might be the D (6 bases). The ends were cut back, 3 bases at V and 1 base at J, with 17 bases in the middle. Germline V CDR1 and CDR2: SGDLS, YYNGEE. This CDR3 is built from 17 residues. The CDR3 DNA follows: TGTGCCAGCAGCGACCCGAGGGGGGGGGCTTCTGGAAACACCATATATTTT. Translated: CASSDPRGGASGNTIYF.

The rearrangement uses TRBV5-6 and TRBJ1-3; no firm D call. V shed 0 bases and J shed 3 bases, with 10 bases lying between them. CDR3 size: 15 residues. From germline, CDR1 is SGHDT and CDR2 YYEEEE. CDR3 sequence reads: CASSLGHSYGNTIYF. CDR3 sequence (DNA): TGTGCCAGCAGCTTGGGACATTCCTATGGAAACACCATATATTTT.

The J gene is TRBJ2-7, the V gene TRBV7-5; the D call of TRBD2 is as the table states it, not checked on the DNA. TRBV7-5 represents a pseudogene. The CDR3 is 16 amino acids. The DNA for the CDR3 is TGTGCCAGAAGCTCCCGGGGAAGCGGGCATTCCTACGAGCAGTACTTC. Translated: CARSSRGSGHSYEQYF.

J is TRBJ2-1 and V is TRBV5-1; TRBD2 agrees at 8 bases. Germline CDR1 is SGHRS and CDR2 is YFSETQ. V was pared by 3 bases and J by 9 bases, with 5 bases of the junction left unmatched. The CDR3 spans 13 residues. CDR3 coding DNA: TGCGCCAGCAGCTATCAGCGGGAGTCTGAGCAGTTCTTC. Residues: CASSYQRESEQFF.